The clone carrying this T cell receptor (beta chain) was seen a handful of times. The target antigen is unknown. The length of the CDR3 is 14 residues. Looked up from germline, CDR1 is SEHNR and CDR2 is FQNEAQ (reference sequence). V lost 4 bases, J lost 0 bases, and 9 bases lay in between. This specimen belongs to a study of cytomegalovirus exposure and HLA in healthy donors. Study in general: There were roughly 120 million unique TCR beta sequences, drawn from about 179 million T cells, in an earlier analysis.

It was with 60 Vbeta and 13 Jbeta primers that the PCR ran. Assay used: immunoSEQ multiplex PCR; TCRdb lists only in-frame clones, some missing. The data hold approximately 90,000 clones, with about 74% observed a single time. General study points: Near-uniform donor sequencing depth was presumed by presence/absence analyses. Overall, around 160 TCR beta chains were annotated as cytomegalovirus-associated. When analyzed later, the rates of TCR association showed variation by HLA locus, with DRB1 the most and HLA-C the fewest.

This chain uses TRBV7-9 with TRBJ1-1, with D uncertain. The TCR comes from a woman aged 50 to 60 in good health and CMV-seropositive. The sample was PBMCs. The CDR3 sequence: CASSYRDLNTEAFF. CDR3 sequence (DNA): TGTGCCAGCAGCTACCGGGATTTGAACACTGAAGCTTTCTTT.